These 26 T cell receptor beta chains were sequenced from one sample in a study of beta chain features in type 1 diabetes. Overall study findings and caveats: The study found moderately but significantly shorter TCRB CDR3s in all four CD4+ subsets of Type 1 diabetes patients.

Their specific antigens are unknown. What was sequenced were expressed TCRB transcripts, since all of the isolated RNA had been reverse transcribed. Here immunoSEQ multiplex PCR was the method, and the copy in TCRdb shows in-frame clones only, minus some. The data contain approximately 600,000 clones, 9.5% to 15% of them seen just once; the ten biggest clones take up approximately 0.11%. Input material: naive CD4+ T cells from blood. These receptor sequences come from a man in his thirties or forties with type 1 diabetes.

This clone has more than one count but fewer than ten. The chain has TRBV7-8 and TRBJ1-5, with 8 bases that match TRBD1. CDR1 is SGHVS and CDR2 is FQNEAQ in the germline V gene. After removal of 4 bases from V and 2 bases from J, the junction contained 7 bases not matched to a gene. The CDR3 spans 16 residues. CDR3 sequence (DNA): TGTGCCAGCAGCTCCGGACAGGGTAAGGGCAATCAGCCCCAGCATTTT. Amino acids: CASSSGQGKGNQPQHF.

The gene calls are TRBV28 and TRBJ2-1; 8 bases map to TRBD1. The CDR3 extends over 16 amino acids. Losses at the gene ends were 6 bases for V and 8 bases for J; bases not matched to a gene: 15. Germline lookup yields CDR1 MDHEN and CDR2 SYDVKM. The CDR3 protein is CASSYRQGNVVDEQFF. CDR3 nucleotide sequence: TGTGCCAGCAGCTACCGACAGGGGAATGTTGTAGATGAGCAGTTCTTC. Full variable domain (remainder filled in from reference TRBV28 and TRBJ2-1): DVKVTQSSRYLVKRTGEKVFLECVQDMDHENMFWYRQDPGLGLRLIYFSYDVKMKEKGDIPEGYSVSREKKERFSLILESASTNQTSMYLCASSYRQGNVVDEQFFGPGTRLTVL.

The chain recombines TRBV19 with TRBJ1-5; D remains ambiguous. V was cut by 5 bases and J by 3 bases, with 8 bases left in between. The CDR3 consists of 13 residues. Germline V lookup: CDR1 LNHDA, CDR2 SQIVND (reference sequence). The CDR3 nucleotides read TGTGCCAGTAGTGAAACCAACAATCAGCCCCAGCATTTT. It is translated as CASSETNNQPQHF.

The chain joins TRBV6-5 to TRBJ2-5, with 7 nucleotides matching TRBD2. The germline V gene has CDR1 MNHEY and CDR2 SVGAGI. This CDR3 has 15 residues. Trimming removed 8 bases from V and 6 bases from J; junction bases left unmatched: 15. The CDR3 protein is CASGRETAGMKTQYF. For the CDR3, the DNA is TGTGCCAGCGGCCGAGAAACAGCGGGGATGAAGACCCAGTACTTC.

The chain has TRBV7-9 and TRBJ2-2, with D perhaps matching TRBD1 (6 bases). This CDR3 region has 15 residues. In germline, CDR1 is SEHNR, CDR2 FQNEAQ (reference sequence). V was pared by 5 bases and J by 0 bases, with 10 bases between. This CDR3 is CASSRTASNTGELFF. CDR3 bases: TGTGCCAGCAGCCGGACAGCCTCGAACACCGGGGAGCTGTTTTTT.

This sequence joins TRBV7-8 and TRBJ2-3; the D is unclear. Trimming removed 5 bases at V and 0 bases at J, with 6 bases between. This CDR3 is built from 13 residues. Germline values: CDR1 SGHVS, CDR2 FQNEAQ. CDR3 sequence: CASSVTSTDTQYF. The CDR3 bases are TGTGCCAGCAGCGTGACTAGCACAGATACGCAGTATTTT.

The V and J genes are TRBV10-3 and TRBJ1-1; 8 nucleotides align to TRBD1. Germline-derived CDR1 and CDR2 are ENHRY and SYGVKD. The CDR3 consists of 12 residues. V lost 7 bases and J lost 5; bases outside the gene matches: 3. As DNA, the CDR3 is TGTGCCATCAACGACAGGGGAACTGAAGCTTTCTTT. It translates to CAINDRGTEAFF.

This clone was detected a few times. The J gene is TRBJ2-3, the V gene TRBV30; no reliable D call. This CDR3 has 12 amino acids. Germline V gives CDR1 GTSNPN, CDR2 SVGIG (reference sequence). Between the trimmed V and J ends, which lost 4 bases and 5 bases, there was a span of 10 bases. The CDR3 loop is CAWIQTGDTQYF. The CDR3 DNA sequence: TGTGCCTGGATCCAGACCGGAGATACGCAGTATTTT.

This chain links TRBV4-3 with TRBJ2-2; the D gene is possibly TRBD2 (5 bases). Germline V gene data show CDR1 as LGHNA and CDR2 as YSLEER. The ends were cut back, 5 bases at V and 8 bases at J, with 18 bases in the middle. This CDR3 region has 15 residues. The CDR3 bases are TGCGCCAGCAGCAACGGGATTCTTCACGCGGGGGAGCTGTTTTTT. Protein sequence: CASSNGILHAGELFF.

The rearrangement links TRBV30 to TRBJ2-2, with no clear D. Germline loops: CDR1 GTSNPN, CDR2 SVGIG (reference sequence). The CDR3 consists of 14 residues. The ends were cut back, 3 bases at V and 4 bases at J, with 12 bases in the middle. For the CDR3, the DNA is TGTGCCTGGAGGTCGGAAGGTTTCACCGGGGAGCTGTTTTTT. It yields the protein CAWRSEGFTGELFF.

The sample holds a few counts of this clone. The rearrangement links TRBV29-1 to TRBJ1-5; D possibly corresponds to TRBD1 (6 bases). V lost 4 bases and J lost 5, with 12 bases in between. Germline loops: CDR1 SQVTM, CDR2 ANQGSEA. The CDR3 has 13 amino acids. This CDR3 is CSVASRGDQPQHF. The CDR3 bases are TGCAGCGTTGCGAGCAGGGGTGATCAGCCCCAGCATTTT.

This clone appeared a few times. The rearrangement joins TRBV28 to TRBJ2-5; 7 bases are a match to TRBD1. This CDR3 is built from 13 residues. Germline V gives CDR1 MDHEN, CDR2 SYDVKM. The ends lost 3 bases at V and 3 bases at J; junction bases unmatched: 1. The CDR3 sequence: CASSLTGKETQYF. DNA of the CDR3: TGTGCCAGCAGTTTGACAGGGAAAGAGACCCAGTACTTC. Full variable domain (missing parts from reference TRBV28 and TRBJ2-5): DVKVTQSSRYLVKRTGEKVFLECVQDMDHENMFWYRQDPGLGLRLIYFSYDVKMKEKGDIPEGYSVSREKKERFSLILESASTNQTSMYLCASSLTGKETQYFGPGTRLLVL.

The table lists this clone with a few counts. V and J are TRBV28 and TRBJ2-5; 7 positions agree with TRBD2. This CDR3 spans 15 amino acids. The trim removed 2 bases at V and 4 bases at J, leaving 7 bases unmatched. CDR1 is MDHEN and CDR2 is SYDVKM in the germline V gene. The CDR3 nucleotides are TGTGCCAGCAGTTTAGGAGGCGTAGCGGGAGAGACCCAGTACTTC. This translates into CASSLGGVAGETQYF.

This chain uses TRBV2 with TRBJ2-5; D is perhaps TRBD2 (6 bases). V was pared by 7 bases and J by 4 bases, with 13 bases between. This CDR3 is 13 amino acids long. CDR1 and CDR2 from the germline V gene are SNHLY and FYNNEI. The CDR3 DNA reads as TGTGCCAGCATACGTGTGGAGGGAGAGACCCAGTACTTC. Translation gives CASIRVEGETQYF.

This clone was counted a few times. This sequence joins TRBV10-3 and TRBJ1-5; tentative D call: TRBD1 (5 bases). The CDR3 contains 16 residues. The V and J ends lost 10 bases and 6 bases respectively, with 25 bases between them. Looked up from germline, CDR1 is ENHRY and CDR2 is SYGVKD. DNA of the CDR3: TGTGCCACCACCTCGGGGGGACGTATGAGGGGTCAGCCCCAGCATTTT. Amino acid sequence: CATTSGGRMRGQPQHF.

This clone turned up a few times. In the same sample, other DNA sequences code for this CDR3. The chain recombines TRBV20-1 with TRBJ1-2; D may be TRBD1 (5 bases). CDR3 size: 11 residues. Germline CDR1 DFQATT, CDR2 SNEGSKA (reference sequence). Trimming shortened V by 6 bases and J by 5 bases, and 10 bases separated the two germline ends. The CDR3 spells CSATQGYGYTF. The CDR3 nucleotides read TGCAGTGCCACCCAGGGATATGGCTACACCTTC.

This clone showed up just a few times. This chain joins TRBV6-5 and TRBJ2-5, with D perhaps being TRBD1 or TRBD2 (6 bases each). V gave up 2 bases and J gave up 2 bases, with 9 bases separating them. Germline V gene sequence: CDR1 MNHEY, CDR2 SVGAGI. The CDR3 has 14 amino acids. The CDR3 DNA reads as TGTGCCAGCAGTTACGGGGGGCGGCAAGAGACCCAGTACTTC. This gives the protein CASSYGGRQETQYF.

This clone occurred a few times. The gene calls are TRBV6-5 and TRBJ2-7; 7 bases are a match to TRBD1. The CDR3 contains 14 residues. Unmatched junction bases numbered 5, after V lost 6 bases and J lost 0 bases. CDR1 and CDR2 (germline): MNHEY, SVGAGI. CDR3 amino acids: CASRRDSRSYEQYF. Here the CDR3 DNA reads TGTGCCAGCAGGAGGGACAGCCGCTCCTACGAGCAGTACTTC.

The chain links TRBV27 to TRBJ1-1; weak D call: TRBD1 (6 bases). The ends were cut back, 5 bases at V and 2 bases at J, with 18 bases in the middle. CDR1 is MNHEY and CDR2 is SMNVEV in the germline V gene (reference sequence). The CDR3 consists of 16 residues. The DNA for the CDR3 is TGTGCCAGCAGTCCGTACAGGGCAGGGGATAACACTGAAGCTTTCTTT. It is translated as CASSPYRAGDNTEAFF.

This chain joins TRBV7-2 and TRBJ1-1; 8 positions agree with TRBD1. Germline V gives CDR1 SGHTA, CDR2 FQGNSA. CDR3 length: 15 residues. Trimming removed 3 bases from V and 1 base from J; junction bases left unmatched: 4. The CDR3, as DNA: TGTGCCAGCAGCTTGCAGGGGGCGCGGAACACTGAAGCTTTCTTT. Amino acids: CASSLQGARNTEAFF.

This sequence joins TRBV27 and TRBJ2-3, with a weak D call TRBD1 (6 bases). V lost 6 bases and J lost 4, with 20 bases in between. The CDR3 has 16 amino acids. Germline-derived CDR1 and CDR2 are MNHEY and SMNVEV (reference sequence). The CDR3 reads CASRPPGVAAADTQYF. The DNA for the CDR3 is TGTGCCAGCAGGCCCCCAGGGGTTGCAGCCGCAGATACGCAGTATTTT.

The V and J genes are TRBV20-1 and TRBJ1-3; D call uncertain. Trimming cost V 3 bases and J 6 bases, with 6 bases left between them. Looked up from germline, CDR1 is DFQATT and CDR2 is SNEGSKA (reference sequence). CDR3 length: 11 amino acids. Here the CDR3 reads CSASYENTIYF. CDR3 bases: TGCAGTGCTAGCTACGAAAACACCATATATTTT.

This clone turned up a few times. This chain links TRBV28 with TRBJ2-1; the match to TRBD1 covers 8 bases. CDR1 is MDHEN, CDR2 SYDVKM, per germline. J lost 7 bases, V lost 7 bases, and 21 bases had no gene match. The length of the CDR3 is 18 residues. The CDR3 spells CASTAPGQGGNSGNEQFF. DNA for the CDR3: TGTGCCAGCACCGCCCCCGGACAGGGAGGTAACTCGGGGAATGAGCAGTTCTTC. The whole variable domain, remainder taken from reference TRBV28 and TRBJ2-1, is DVKVTQSSRYLVKRTGEKVFLECVQDMDHENMFWYRQDPGLGLRLIYFSYDVKMKEKGDIPEGYSVSREKKERFSLILESASTNQTSMYLCASTAPGQGGNSGNEQFFGPGTRLTVL.

V gene TRBV28 combines with J gene TRBJ2-1; no clear D gene. In germline, CDR1 is MDHEN, CDR2 SYDVKM. The CDR3 covers 18 residues. Trimming took off 3 bases at V and 0 bases at J, with 18 bases between the two ends. The CDR3 spells CASSLPSIGPGSYNEQFF. As DNA, the CDR3 is TGTGCCAGCAGTTTGCCCTCCATAGGGCCAGGCTCCTACAATGAGCAGTTCTTC.

This clone was seen more than once but under ten times. The chain combines TRBV6-5 with TRBJ2-1; the D gene is possibly TRBD2 (5 bases). CDR3 size: 13 residues. Germline V CDR1 and CDR2: MNHEY, SVGAGI. Trimming removed 8 bases at V and 5 bases at J, with 13 bases between. The CDR3 spells CASRSLANNEQFF. The CDR3 nucleotides read TGTGCCAGCCGGTCGCTAGCCAACAATGAGCAGTTCTTC.

In its sample, this clone was seen a few times. V usage is TRBV25-1 and J usage is TRBJ2-1; 7 bases are shared with TRBD1. Germline assignment: CDR1 MGHDK and CDR2 SYGVNS. The CDR3 consists of 14 residues. The V and J ends lost 4 bases and 7 bases, in that order; junction bases with no gene match: 7. The CDR3 bases are TGTGCCAGCAGTGCTCGACAGGGTAGGAATGAGCAGTTCTTC. It specifies CASSARQGRNEQFF. The full variable domain, completed using reference TRBV25-1 and TRBJ2-1, is EADIYQTPRYLVIGTGKKITLECSQTMGHDKMYWYQQDPGMELHLIHYSYGVNSTEKGDLSSESTVSRIRTEHFPLTLESARPSHTSQYLCASSARQGRNEQFFGPGTRLTVL.